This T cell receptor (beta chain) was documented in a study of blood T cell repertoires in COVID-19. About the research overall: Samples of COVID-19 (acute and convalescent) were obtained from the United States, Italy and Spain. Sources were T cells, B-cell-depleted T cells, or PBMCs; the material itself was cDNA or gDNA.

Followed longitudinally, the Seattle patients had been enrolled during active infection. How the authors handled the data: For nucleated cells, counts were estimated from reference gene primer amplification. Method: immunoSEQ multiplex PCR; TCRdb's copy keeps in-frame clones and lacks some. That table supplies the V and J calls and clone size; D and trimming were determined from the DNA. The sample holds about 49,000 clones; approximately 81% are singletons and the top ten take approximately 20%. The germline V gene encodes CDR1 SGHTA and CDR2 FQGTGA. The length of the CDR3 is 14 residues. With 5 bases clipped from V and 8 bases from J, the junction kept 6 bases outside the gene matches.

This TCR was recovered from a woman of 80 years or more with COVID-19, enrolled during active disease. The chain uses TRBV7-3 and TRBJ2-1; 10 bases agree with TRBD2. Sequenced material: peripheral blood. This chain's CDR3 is CASSLGLARDEQFF. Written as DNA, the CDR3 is TGTGCCAGCAGCCTGGGACTAGCGAGGGATGAGCAGTTCTTC.